This TCR beta chain was retrieved from a study of blood T cell repertoires in COVID-19. Looking at the study overall: Nucleic acid was either cDNA or gDNA, and it came from T cells, B-cell-depleted T cells, or PBMCs.

Germline V gene sequence: CDR1 MGHRA, CDR2 YSYEKL. Trimming removed 2 bases from V and 8 bases from J, with 18 bases in between. The CDR3 extends over 16 amino acids. Individuals aged roughly 18 to 100 years were recruited from 24 US areas. The table came from immunoSEQ multiplex PCR; TCRdb's copy has only in-frame clones and leaves some out. The sample holds more than 200,000 clones, around nine tenths seen once. This TCR derives from a young woman who had been exposed to COVID-19. Material for sequencing was PBMCs or T cells enriched from blood (not recorded which). The chain has TRBV4-1 and TRBJ1-4; D is unclear. The CDR3 loop is CASSQMQAGRAEKLFF. As DNA, the CDR3 is TGCGCCAGCAGCCAAATGCAGGCGGGCCGTGCGGAAAAACTGTTTTTT.